This T cell receptor (beta chain) was documented in a study of shared clonotypes between healthy human individuals. Overall study: The study enrolled a couple of women and a few men aged 18 to 49. Researchers assigned three CD4 naive, three CD4 memory, two CD8 naive and one CD8 memory plate to each donor. Study-wide points: Rarefaction showed that sequencing of sorted subsets was incomplete (despite large depth).

Clones were read by immunoSEQ multiplex PCR, and TCRdb kept only the in-frame ones, dropping some. The profile covers about 1 million clones, with approximately 70% appearing a single time and about 1.5% taken by the ten largest. This CDR3 comprises 12 residues. V was cut by 6 bases and J by 9 bases, with 12 bases left in between. Germline assignment: CDR1 SNHLY and CDR2 FYNNEI. To note about this clone: Its specificity is unknown.

There were no recent acute infections or vaccinations among the donors, who were healthy HIV-negative adults. The sample comprised memory CD4+ T cells sorted from blood. Subset noted: CD45RA-negative fraction. The rearrangement joins TRBV2 to TRBJ1-5; D remains unclear. The receptor was derived from a young man in good health. CDR3 residues: CASSADSGPQHF. CDR3 DNA: TGTGCCAGCAGCGCAGACTCCGGGCCCCAGCATTTT.